This TCR beta chain originates from a study of blood T cell repertoires in COVID-19. Repertoires were generated with immunoSEQ multiplex PCR, while TCRdb's copy carries only in-frame clones and drops some. The data contain 200,000 to 250,000 clones, under 85% of them singletons. The CDR3 runs to 13 residues. Germline V gene lookup returns CDR1 SGHTS and CDR2 YDEGEE. The ends were cut back, 2 bases at V and 1 base at J, with 6 bases in the middle. The receptor comes from a man in his sixties who had recovered from COVID-19. This sequence joins TRBV5-8 and TRBJ1-2; D gene unclear. The sample was PBMCs or T cells enriched from blood (not recorded which). The CDR3, as DNA: TGTGCCAGCAGCTTCGGGAGTAACTATGGCTACACCTTC. This sequence encodes CASSFGSNYGYTF.